One and the same sample provided the 22 T cell receptor beta chains below, sequenced in a study of shared clonotypes between healthy human individuals. The assay was immunoSEQ multiplex PCR, and TCRdb's table has in-frame clones only and misses some. This table holds about 2,100,000 clones, approximately 94% found once. CD45RO negativity and positive selection for CCR7 defined naive CD8 cells, a population that excluded terminally differentiated effector memory CD45RA+ cells. The source material was naive CD8+ T cells from PBMCs. These receptors all stem from a young man in good health. Some clones in this sample may be carry-over from other donors' samples.

The V call is TRBV29-1, the J call TRBJ2-7, with 7 positions matching TRBD2. The CDR3 is made up of 14 amino acids. The germline CDR1 and CDR2 sequences are SQVTM and ANQGSEA. With 4 bases clipped from V and 0 bases from J, the junction kept 6 bases outside the gene matches. The CDR3 loop is CSVVGGVDSYEQYF. The CDR3 bases are TGCAGCGTTGTTGGGGGGGTCGACTCCTACGAGCAGTACTTC.

The CDR3 sequence is CASSMDRSYEQYF. The CDR3 region has the DNA TGTGCCAGCAGCATGGACAGATCCTACGAGCAGTACTTC. V gene TRBV7-3 combines with J gene TRBJ2-7; TRBD1 might be the D (6 bases). The V and J ends lost 5 bases and 1 base respectively, with 9 bases between them. Germline CDR1 reads SGHTA; CDR2 reads FQGTGA. The CDR3 runs to 13 residues.

With respect to this clone: Other DNA sequences from this sample encode an identical CDR3 as well. The rearrangement joins TRBV9 to TRBJ2-7, with unresolved D. V dropped 0 bases and J dropped 1 base, with 11 bases sitting between them. This CDR3 has 15 residues. Germline CDR1 SGDLS, CDR2 YYNGEE. For the CDR3, the DNA is TGTGCCAGCAGCGTAGCTGGGGATGCATCCTACGAGCAGTACTTC. It encodes CASSVAGDASYEQYF.

The chain uses TRBV9 and TRBJ2-3; TRBD1 agrees at 9 bases. V shed 4 bases, J shed 5 bases, and the junction held 11 bases outside the gene matches. CDR1 is SGDLS and CDR2 is YYNGEE in the germline V gene. The CDR3 spans 16 residues. The CDR3 bases are TGTGCCAGCAGCCCTGGGACAGGGACCTTCGAAGATACGCAGTATTTT. Encoded protein: CASSPGTGTFEDTQYF. The variable domain in full, completed from reference TRBV9 and TRBJ2-3, reads DSGVTQTPKHLITATGQRVTLRCSPRSGDLSVYWYQQSLDQGLQFLIQYYNGEERAKGNILERFSAQQFPDLHSELNLSSLELGDSALYFCASSPGTGTFEDTQYFGPGTRLTVL.

The rearrangement joins TRBV27 to TRBJ1-2; 7 bases are a match to TRBD1. With 4 bases clipped from V and 7 bases from J, the junction kept 9 bases outside the gene matches. The V gene's germline CDR1 is MNHEY and CDR2 SMNVEV (reference sequence). The CDR3 has 14 amino acids. CDR3 in DNA: TGTGCCAGCAGTTGGATAGGGGGCGCGTCTGGCTACACCTTC. Translation gives CASSWIGGASGYTF.

The chain joins TRBV6-6 to TRBJ2-1, with 8 bases matching TRBD1. Germline lookup yields CDR1 MNHNY and CDR2 SVGAGI (reference sequence). CDR3 length: 15 residues. V shed 7 bases, J shed 3 bases, and the junction held 8 bases outside the gene matches. CDR3 DNA: TGTGCCAGCACCACCCGGACAGGGCTCTACAATGAGCAGTTCTTC. This translates into CASTTRTGLYNEQFF.

The count of this clone is one. CDR3 nucleotide sequence: TGTGCCAGCGCCCGAAGGGACAGTCCTAACTATGGCTACACCTTC. Protein product: CASARRDSPNYGYTF. The chain joins TRBV27 to TRBJ1-2, with TRBD1 identical over 7 bases. V lost 8 bases and J lost 0; bases outside the gene matches: 9. The CDR3 totals 15 residues. Germline values: CDR1 MNHEY, CDR2 SMNVEV (reference sequence).

CDR3 DNA sequence: TGTGCCAGCAGCTTGTTCACCTGGACACCTCTATCCTACGAGCAGTACTTC. Protein product: CASSLFTWTPLSYEQYF. The V and J genes are TRBV5-6 and TRBJ2-7; D perhaps matches TRBD1 (5 bases). This CDR3 is 17 amino acids long. Trimming took 1 base from V and 1 from J, leaving 18 bases between them. The germline V gene encodes CDR1 SGHDT and CDR2 YYEEEE.

V gene TRBV15 combines with J gene TRBJ2-2; 13 bases agree with TRBD2. With V trimmed by 6 bases and J by 3 bases, 7 bases remained unmatched. From germline, CDR1 is LNHNV and CDR2 YYDKDF (reference sequence). This CDR3 contains 17 residues. The CDR3 DNA reads TGTGCCACCAGTACGACTAGCGGGAGGTCCCACACCGGGGAGCTGTTTTTT. Residues: CATSTTSGRSHTGELFF.

This clone was counted a single time. In nucleotides, the CDR3 is TGTGCCAGCAGTGAATACGGACAGGCATCCTACGAGCAGTACTTC. Translating gives CASSEYGQASYEQYF. The rearrangement links TRBV2 to TRBJ2-7, with TRBD1 identical over 7 bases. The germline V gene has CDR1 SNHLY and CDR2 FYNNEI. CDR3 length equals 15 residues. Trimming cost V 2 bases and J 1 base; bases outside gene matches: 5.

The chain recombines TRBV11-2 with TRBJ2-7; D is ambiguous. Germline V lookup: CDR1 SGHAT, CDR2 FQNNGV. Trimming took off 1 base at V and 3 bases at J, with 10 bases between the two ends. CDR3 length: 14 amino acids. CDR3 protein: CASSLAVTLYEQYF. The CDR3, as DNA: TGTGCCAGCAGCTTAGCAGTCACCCTCTACGAGCAGTACTTC.

The chain joins TRBV10-3 to TRBJ2-7; D is unclear. Germline V gene lookup returns CDR1 ENHRY and CDR2 SYGVKD. This CDR3 has 13 residues. Trimming removed 2 bases at V and 0 bases at J, with 5 bases between. In nucleotides, the CDR3 is TGTGCCATCAGTGAGGAATACTCCTACGAGCAGTACTTC. It translates to CAISEEYSYEQYF.

The CDR3 nucleotides read TGTGCCAGCAGCCAATCCACAGGGAGCAGAGGATCACCCCTCCACTTT. The encoded protein is CASSQSTGSRGSPLHF. The V gene is TRBV4-2, the J gene TRBJ1-6; tentative D call: TRBD1 (6 bases). Germline V gives CDR1 LGHNA, CDR2 YNFKEQ. Deletions cut 2 bases from V and 10 bases from J, with 18 bases between. The CDR3 is 16 residues long.

The chain employs TRBV13 and TRBJ2-7, with 8 positions matching TRBD1. The CDR3 spans 15 residues. V was pared by 5 bases and J by 3 bases, with 9 bases of the junction left unmatched. The V gene's germline CDR1 is PRHDT and CDR2 FYEKMQ (reference sequence). The CDR3 loop is CASSRQTGEVYEQYF. Written as DNA, the CDR3 is TGTGCCAGCAGCCGCCAGACAGGGGAGGTCTACGAGCAGTACTTC.

The V call is TRBV2, the J call TRBJ2-2; perhaps D is TRBD1 or TRBD2 (5 bases each). CDR1 is SNHLY, CDR2 FYNNEI, per germline. The CDR3 is 15 amino acids. The germline V and J ends were trimmed by 6 bases and 6 bases, with 17 bases remaining between them. The CDR3 loop is CASRRPGYGAGELFF. The DNA of the CDR3 is TGTGCCAGCAGGAGACCAGGGTACGGGGCCGGGGAGCTGTTTTTT.

This chain joins TRBV7-9 and TRBJ2-1, with 10 nucleotides matching TRBD2. The CDR3 is made up of 16 amino acids. Germline lookup yields CDR1 SEHNR and CDR2 FQNEAQ (reference sequence). J was trimmed by 4 bases and V by 5 bases; bases with no gene match: 8. CDR3 amino acids: CASSPRTSGPYNEQFF. CDR3 bases: TGTGCCAGCAGCCCGAGGACTAGCGGCCCGTACAATGAGCAGTTCTTC. The variable domain in full, with the rest retrieved from reference TRBV7-9 and TRBJ2-1, is DTGVSQNPRHKITKRGQNVTFRCDPISEHNRLYWYRQTLGQGPEFLTYFQNEAQLEKSRLLSDRFSAERPKGSFSTLEIQRTEQGDSAMYLCASSPRTSGPYNEQFFGPGTRLTVL.

The chain links TRBV28 to TRBJ2-7; maybe TRBD1 (5 bases). This CDR3 spans 13 amino acids. Germline V CDR1 and CDR2: MDHEN, SYDVKM. V gave up 4 bases and J gave up 1 base, with 8 bases separating them. In DNA, the CDR3 is TGTGCCAGCAGTTGGTCAGGGTCCTACGAGCAGTACTTC. Protein product: CASSWSGSYEQYF.

The chain links TRBV2 to TRBJ2-1, with 8 positions matching TRBD2. The CDR3 has 14 residues. Per germline, CDR1 SNHLY and CDR2 FYNNEI. V shed 5 bases, J shed 6 bases, and the junction held 6 bases outside the gene matches. In DNA, the CDR3 is TGTGCCAGCAGTTCGGGACTAGGACTCAATGAGCAGTTCTTC. This codes for CASSSGLGLNEQFF.

Comments on this clone: The sample carries other DNA sequences with the same CDR3. DNA of the CDR3: TGTGCCAGCAGCTTGGGGCGTGTCTACGAGCAGTACTTC. Its protein product is CASSLGRVYEQYF. V gene TRBV13 combines with J gene TRBJ2-7; tentative D call: TRBD1 (5 bases). V lost 3 bases, J lost 3 bases, and 9 bases lay in between. The CDR3 has 13 amino acids. The germline V gene has CDR1 PRHDT and CDR2 FYEKMQ (reference sequence).

The chain couples TRBV29-1 to TRBJ2-4; D ambiguous. The germline gives CDR1 SQVTM, CDR2 ANQGSEA. The V and J ends lost 6 bases and 5 bases respectively, with 14 bases between them. The CDR3 length is 13 residues. The CDR3, as DNA: TGCAGCGTGACACCGGGCCCCCAAAACATTCAGTACTTC. Translating it yields CSVTPGPQNIQYF. Looking up the rest from reference TRBV29-1 and TRBJ2-4 gives the full variable domain: SAVISQKPSRDICQRGTSLTIQCQVDSQVTMMFWYRQQPGQSLTLIATANQGSEATYESGFVIDKFPISRPNLTFSTLTVSNMSPEDSSIYLCSVTPGPQNIQYFGAGTRLSVL.

V usage is TRBV7-3 and J usage is TRBJ2-3; D may be TRBD1 (5 bases). Germline CDR1 and CDR2: SGHTA and FQGTGA. CDR3 length equals 15 residues. V was shortened by 3 bases and J by 0 bases, with 10 bases between the two germline ends. CDR3 in amino acids: CASSLSRASTDTQYF. The CDR3 nucleotides read TGTGCCAGCAGCTTGTCCAGGGCAAGCACAGATACGCAGTATTTT.

About this clone: Just one base apart from a much larger clone, this may be a read error. The same CDR3 also results from other DNA sequences found in this sample. The CDR3 loop reads CASSSSYEQYF. The CDR3 region has the DNA TGTGCCAGCAGCTCATCCTACGAGCAGTACTTC. The chain links TRBV5-6 to TRBJ2-7, with D uncertain. CDR1 is SGHDT, CDR2 YYEEEE, per germline. V was trimmed by 3 bases and J by 1 base, leaving 2 bases between them. The length of the CDR3 is 11 residues.